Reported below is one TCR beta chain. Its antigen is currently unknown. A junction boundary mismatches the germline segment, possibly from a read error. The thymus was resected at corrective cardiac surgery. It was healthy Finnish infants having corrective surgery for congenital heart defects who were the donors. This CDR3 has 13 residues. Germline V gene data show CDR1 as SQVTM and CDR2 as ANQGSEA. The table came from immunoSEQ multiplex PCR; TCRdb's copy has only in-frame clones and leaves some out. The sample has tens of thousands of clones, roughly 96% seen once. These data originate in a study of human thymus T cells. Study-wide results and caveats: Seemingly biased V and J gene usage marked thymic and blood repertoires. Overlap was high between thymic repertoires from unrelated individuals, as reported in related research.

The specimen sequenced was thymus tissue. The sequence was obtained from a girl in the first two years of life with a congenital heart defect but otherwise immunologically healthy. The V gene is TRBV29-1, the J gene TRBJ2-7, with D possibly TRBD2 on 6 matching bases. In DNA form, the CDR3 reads TGCAGCGTTCGGCCGGGGGTCTCCTACGAGCAGTGCTTC. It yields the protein CSVRPGVSYEQCF.